This is a list of T cell receptor beta chains from one sample in a study of T-cell reconstitution after alpha-beta-depleted transplantation in children. TCRdb processed the PCR reads anew with MiXCR; each CDR3 protein has one entry. The repertoire includes about 110,000 distinct CDR3 sequences, approximately 6.4% of them detected once, and roughly 24% sits in the top ten. The specimen was PBMCs, mostly from graft donor cells, collected 360 days after TCRalphabeta/CD19-depleted stem cell transplant. All receptors come from a male patient between 2 and 9 years old who had a stem cell transplant for acute lymphoblastic leukemia, so the T cells may come from the graft donor. CDR3s include the opening cysteine and the closing phenylalanine or tryptophan. Fields, in order: V gene, J gene, D gene, clone size, CDR3 length, CDR3 DNA, CDR3 protein. A D gene is named only where the DNA matches it firmly. Size values are once, few and many counts, or a class for expanded clones, and some rows have none.

TRBV7-2	TRBJ2-5	-	many	14	TGTGCCAGCAGCCCTATAGGGGGGAAAGAGACCCAGTACTTC	CASSPIGGKETQYF
TRBV9	TRBJ2-7	-	many	12	TGTGCCAGCTCCAGTGACACCTACGAGCAGTACTTC	CASSSDTYEQYF
TRBV10-3	TRBJ1-1	-	many	14	TGTGCCATCAGTGAGAACGGGTTGGGGACTGAAGCTTTCTTT	CAISENGLGTEAFF
TRBV28	TRBJ2-3	TRBD2	-	15	TGTGCCAGCAGGATTAGCGGGAGTGGAACAGATACGCAGTATTTT	CASRISGSGTDTQYF
TRBV4-3	TRBJ1-6	-	-	15	TGCGCCAGCAGCCAAGATCTGGGCAGGGCTTCACCCCTCCACTTT	CASSQDLGRASPLHF
TRBV30	TRBJ2-5	-	few	14	TGTGCCTGGAGTGTGGGGAGTTTCCAAGAGACCCAGTACTTC	CAWSVGSFQETQYF
TRBV29-1	TRBJ2-7	TRBD2	many	16	TGCAGCGTTCTAGGGTCCGAGCGGGGGAGCTCCTACGAGCAGTACTTC	CSVLGSERGSSYEQYF
TRBV18	TRBJ2-1	TRBD2	few	15	TGTGCCAGCTCACCACAACTAGCGGGAAACAATGAGCAGTTCTTC	CASSPQLAGNNEQFF
TRBV28	TRBJ2-1	-	many	15	TGTGCCAGCAGTTGGATCAGGGGAAATTACAATGAGCAGTTCTTC	CASSWIRGNYNEQFF
TRBV19	TRBJ1-5	TRBD1	-	16	TGTGCCAGTAGTATAGCTGGGACAGGGTCTGCGCAGCCCCAGCATTTT	CASSIAGTGSAQPQHF
TRBV7-8	TRBJ1-1	-	many	11	TGTGCCAGCAGCAGGAACACTGAAGCTTTCTTT	CASSRNTEAFF
TRBV14	TRBJ2-3	TRBD2	many	17	TGTGCCAGCAGCCAAGGCTGGGGACTAGCGCTCACAGATACGCAGTATTTT	CASSQGWGLALTDTQYF
TRBV14	TRBJ2-7	-	many	13	TGTGCCAGCAGCCAGCCTCTCTACTACGAGCAGTACTTC	CASSQPLYYEQYF
TRBV19	TRBJ2-1	-	-	16	TGTGCCAGTATGATTGTCCCGGGACTCTCCTACAATGAGCAGTTCTTC	CASMIVPGLSYNEQFF
TRBV20-1	TRBJ1-2	-	many	12	TGCAGTGCATCCCGAGGGGAGCGTGGCTACACCTTC	CSASRGERGYTF